These 9 T cell receptor beta chains were all obtained from the same sample, sequenced in a study of early stage breast cancer tumors (dated by TCRdb to about 2017). Receptor amplification or capture employed the immunoSEQ multiplex PCR assay. TCRdb took over this immuneACCESS table, retaining in-frame rearrangements with V and J assigned. Such tables are incomplete; in checked studies, under half of the missing clones stem from an unresolved V gene, and the remainder is unexplained. A total of 50,000 to 65,000 clones appear in this sample, roughly 80% of them only once. Of the sample, approximately 3.6% falls within the top ten clones. Source material: blood. The origin of the receptors is a person in their thirties with breast cancer.

The rearrangement joins TRBV5-1 to TRBJ1-1; 7 bases match TRBD1. Trimming cost V 3 bases and J 5 bases; bases outside gene matches: 7. This CDR3 is 14 amino acids long. The germline V gene encodes CDR1 SGHRS and CDR2 YFSETQ. In nucleotides, the CDR3 is TGCGCCAGCAGCTCGGGGGACAGTCTTACTGAAGCTTTCTTT. Its protein product is CASSSGDSLTEAFF.

V gene TRBV5-1 combines with J gene TRBJ2-5, with D possibly TRBD2 on 6 matching bases. Per the germline V gene, CDR1 is SGHRS and CDR2 is YFSETQ. CDR3 length equals 16 residues. V was trimmed by 0 bases and J by 0 bases, leaving 12 bases between them. The CDR3 region has the DNA TGCGCCAGCAGCTTGGAAGCTAGCGCGGACCAAGAGACCCAGTACTTC. Its translation is CASSLEASADQETQYF. Variable domain in full (rest from reference TRBV5-1 and TRBJ2-5): KAGVTQTPRYLIKTRGQQVTLSCSPISGHRSVSWYQQTPGQGLQFLFEYFSETQRNKGNFPGRFSGRQFSNSRSEMNVSTLELGDSALYLCASSLEASADQETQYFGPGTRLLVL.

The chain joins TRBV29-1 to TRBJ2-7, with D tentatively TRBD1 or TRBD2 (5 bases each). CDR1 is SQVTM and CDR2 is ANQGSEA in the germline V gene. Trimming shortened V by 7 bases and J by 7 bases, and 20 bases separated the two germline ends. The CDR3 spans 13 residues. Written as DNA, the CDR3 is TGCAGCGCCCATGGGACCGACATTCGGGAGCAGTACTTC. Translating gives CSAHGTDIREQYF.

The chain has TRBV5-1 and TRBJ2-1, with D possibly matching TRBD1 (6 bases). CDR1 is SGHRS and CDR2 is YFSETQ in the germline V gene. The CDR3 covers 14 residues. The germline V and J ends were trimmed by 5 bases and 2 bases, with 11 bases remaining between them. CDR3 residues: CASSVQGTYNEQFF. The CDR3, as DNA: TGCGCCAGCAGTGTCCAGGGGACCTACAATGAGCAGTTCTTC. The full variable domain, rest sourced from reference TRBV5-1 and TRBJ2-1, is KAGVTQTPRYLIKTRGQQVTLSCSPISGHRSVSWYQQTPGQGLQFLFEYFSETQRNKGNFPGRFSGRQFSNSRSEMNVSTLELGDSALYLCASSVQGTYNEQFFGPGTRLTVL.

The chain combines TRBV7-6 with TRBJ2-5; 8 nucleotides match TRBD2. Germline V gene data show CDR1 as SGHVS and CDR2 as FNYEAQ. Trimming removed 8 bases from V and 4 bases from J; junction bases left unmatched: 9. The length of the CDR3 is 14 residues. This chain's CDR3 is CASAKSGSIETQYF. The CDR3 nucleotides are TGTGCCAGCGCCAAAAGCGGGAGTATAGAGACCCAGTACTTC.

The CDR3 DNA reads TGTGCCAGTAGGGGATCGAGCCTCAATCAGCCCCAGCATTTT. Its translation: CASRGSSLNQPQHF. V is TRBV19 and J is TRBJ1-5; the D is unclear. The V gene's germline CDR1 is LNHDA and CDR2 SQIVND (reference sequence). The V gene lost 6 bases and the J gene lost 3 bases, with 12 bases spanning the gap. The CDR3 runs 14 residues.

This clone has a handful of counts. The chain is built from TRBV7-2 and TRBJ1-1; 9 bases match TRBD1. The junction had 6 bases not matched to a gene; V was cut back by 5 bases and J by 5 bases. The length of the CDR3 is 14 residues. Germline loops: CDR1 SGHTA, CDR2 FQGNSA. The CDR3, as DNA: TGTGCCAGCAGCCGTCACAGGGGGCAAACTGAAGCTTTCTTT. Its translation is CASSRHRGQTEAFF.

CDR3 coding DNA: TGTGCCAGCAGTGAAGCCGGGGGGCCCCAGCATTTT. Amino acid sequence: CASSEAGGPQHF. This sequence joins TRBV6-1 and TRBJ1-5; a possible D gene is TRBD1 (5 bases). This CDR3 is 12 amino acids long. V shed 0 bases and J shed 9 bases, with 6 bases lying between them. CDR1 is MNHNS and CDR2 is SASEGT in the germline V gene.

The V call is TRBV6-1, the J call TRBJ1-3; tentative D call: TRBD1 (5 bases). Trimming left V 5 bases short and J 4 bases short, with 15 bases between. Germline V lookup: CDR1 MNHNS, CDR2 SASEGT. The CDR3 totals 15 residues. Written as DNA, the CDR3 is TGTGCCAGCAGTCCTGGACAACGCGGCGGAAACACCATATATTTT. Translating gives CASSPGQRGGNTIYF.